This TCR beta chain is drawn from a study of T-cell memory formation after mild COVID-19. As for the study in general: TCR clusters showed largely donor specificity.

CDR3 size: 14 residues. Trimming removed 5 bases from V and 6 bases from J, with 15 bases in between. CDR1 and CDR2 (germline): SGHNT, YYREEE (reference sequence). This clonotype was seen more than once but under ten times. The antigen remains undetermined. Whole-study results and caveats: Later expanders leaned CD4+, whereas clones that contracted between day 15 and 85 were balanced CD4/CD8. The authors left the SARS-CoV-2 specificity of second-wave clones peaking on day 37 unconfirmed.

From 5'RACE with constant-segment primers came TCR alpha and TCR beta cDNA libraries that carried sample barcodes and UMIs. TCRdb passed the 5' RACE reads through MiXCR, listing each CDR3 protein once. The table has a few hundred thousand distinct CDR3 sequences, 25% seen once. The sequencing sample was made of PBMCs or a T cell subset sorted from them (not recorded which). The rearrangement uses TRBV5-4 and TRBJ2-1, with a possible D match to TRBD2 (7 bases). The sequence was collected from an adult woman who had mild COVID-19 (a few samples of this study predate the infection). Cell type and time point are not known. The CDR3 DNA reads TGTGCCAGCAGTTTCGAGGGGGGGAGCAATGAGCAGTTCTTC. It yields the protein CASSFEGGSNEQFF. Complete variable domain (other parts from reference TRBV5-4 and TRBJ2-1): ETGVTQSPTHLIKTRGQQVTLRCSSQSGHNTVSWYQQALGQGPQFIFQYYREEENGRGNFPPRFSGLQFPNYSSELNVNALELDDSALYLCASSFEGGSNEQFFGPGTRLTVL.